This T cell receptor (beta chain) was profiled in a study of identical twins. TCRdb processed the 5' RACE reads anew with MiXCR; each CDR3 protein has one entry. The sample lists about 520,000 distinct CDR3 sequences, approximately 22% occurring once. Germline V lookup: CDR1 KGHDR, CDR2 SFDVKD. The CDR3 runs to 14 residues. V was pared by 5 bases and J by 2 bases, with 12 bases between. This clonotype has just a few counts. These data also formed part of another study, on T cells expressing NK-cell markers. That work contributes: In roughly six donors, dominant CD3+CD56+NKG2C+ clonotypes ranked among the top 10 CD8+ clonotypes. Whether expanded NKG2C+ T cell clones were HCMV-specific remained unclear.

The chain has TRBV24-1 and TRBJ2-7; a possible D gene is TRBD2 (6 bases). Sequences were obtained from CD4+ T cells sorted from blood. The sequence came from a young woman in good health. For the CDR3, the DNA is TGTGCCACCAGTGTTCCGGGAGTCACCTACGAGCAGTACTTC. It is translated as CATSVPGVTYEQYF.